The clone carrying this T cell receptor (beta chain) was recorded only once. The data derive from a study of cytomegalovirus exposure and HLA in healthy donors. Donors consisted of healthy bone marrow donors. Germline assignment: CDR1 SQVTM and CDR2 ANQGSEA. The V gene lost 2 bases and the J gene lost 0 bases, with 10 bases spanning the gap. This CDR3 region has 14 residues. Vbeta (60) and Jbeta (13) primers were used in the PCR. Assay: immunoSEQ multiplex PCR; the TCRdb copy retains only in-frame clones and omits some. The sample holds roughly 140,000 clones; over 75% are singletons and the top ten take around 5.4%.

The receptor was isolated from a man aged 25 to 40 in good health and CMV-seropositive. V usage is TRBV29-1 and J usage is TRBJ1-1, with D unresolved. The sequenced sample was PBMCs. The CDR3 protein is CSVEIRRLNTEAFF. CDR3 DNA sequence: TGCAGCGTTGAAATAAGGCGGTTGAACACTGAAGCTTTCTTT.